This TCR beta chain was captured by sequencing in a study of T cell repertoires in ileal Crohn's disease (dated by TCRdb to between 2018 and 2021). In terms of the full investigation: Median disease duration was approximately 8 years, and about 40% of patients were identified as active smokers at the time of surgery. Surgery was performed for a complication in all patients, with stricturing disease in about 61% and penetrating disease in roughly 39%. About half of the patients received postoperative therapy: 11 received thiopurines and 15 to 20 received anti-TNF agents. TCR repertoire analysis was performed in just over 55 Crohn's disease patients drawn from a prospective multicentre cohort. The study ran alongside a multicentre cohort designed to identify predictors of early endoscopic recurrence after ileocolonic resection. Endoscopic postoperative recurrence was defined as a Rutgeerts score above i0. A total of roughly 170 mucosal samples from roughly 60 patients were sequenced, with samples obtained at several locations on the surgical specimen and at postoperative endoscopy.

Five hundred nanograms of biopsy DNA per sample were submitted for commercial TCRB immunosequencing. Adaptive Biotechnology amplified CDR3 regions from genomic DNA with a two-step multiplex PCR that controlled for amplification bias. Primers covering every V and J gene segment were used in the first PCR, while barcodes and Illumina adapters were added in the second PCR. An Illumina instrument was used to sequence the CDR3 libraries. The original pipeline was this. The analysis used both the pipelines supplied by the vendor and custom analysis of the raw data in R/Bioconductor with R version 3.3.0. Clonality, ranging from 0 to 1, was calculated as the inverse of the normalised Shannon entropy of all productive clones. The repertoire share taken up by the top 100 clones defined high-frequency clones, and only clones that passed a 95% confidence test were kept. The Simpson index measured repertoire diversity, and the Morisita-Horn index measured overlap between samples. TCRdb took this table from immuneACCESS and kept in-frame rearrangements with V and J called. Such tables lack part of the clones; where checked against another copy, unresolved V genes explain under half of the gap, and the rest is unexplained. The V and J calls and clone size are taken from that table; D and trimming were inferred from the DNA. The sample includes 9,000 to 10,000 clones, with around 80% observed a single time. The top ten constitute about 25% of the sample.

What the research found in general, with its limitations: Only a subgroup of patients, of unstated size, had their mucosal CD4 and CD8 T cells sorted and sequenced. A significantly higher proportion of clonal expansions was observed in active smokers at surgery than in non-smokers (about 25% vs 20%, p=0.02). Endoscopic recurrence was linked to a higher percentage of high-frequency clones at surgery, and recurrence occurred in every patient whose clonality exceeded 26.8% (18/57). Compared with CD4 T cells, sorted CD8 T cells held more high-frequency clones, which suggests that the mucosal expansions were mostly CD8.

To be eligible, patients had to be adults with ileal or ileocolonic Crohn's disease and an indication for ileocolonic resection. Before DNA extraction, whole ileal mucosal biopsies were kept frozen at -80 degrees C. Genomic DNA was isolated from frozen whole biopsies using a TRizol-based method, and the DNA was quantified with a NanoDrop 2000 spectrophotometer. The CDR3 numbers 14 residues from cysteine through phenylalanine. Of the read, only the CDR3 DNA is kept; its 42 bases are in frame from base 1. V is trimmed back by 2 bases and J by 9 bases, and the junction contains 7 bases that no gene match accounts for. Per the germline V gene (reference sequence), MNHEY is the CDR1 and SMNVEV is the CDR2. On this clone itself: Its antigen is not yet known. Within one base of it there is no much larger clone, and no base qualities were kept.

Sequenced material: ileal tissue. The TCR comes from an adult with Crohn's disease. This receptor chain uses TRBV27 and TRBJ2-1, and 7 junction bases match TRBD2. The CDR3 reads as follows: CASSLGAGTGEQFF. The nucleotide sequence is given as TGTGCCAGCAGTTTAGGAGCGGGGACTGGTGAGCAGTTCTTC.